The 30 T cell receptor beta chains below come from one sample, sequenced in a study of blood T cell repertoires in COVID-19. Sequencing used immunoSEQ multiplex PCR; TCRdb keeps in-frame clones, though not all of them. The sample has some 260,000 clones, 82% seen once. The source material was peripheral blood. Source of these receptors: a woman aged 18-29 years with acute or convalescent COVID-19.

The chain couples TRBV30 to TRBJ2-5, with a weak D call TRBD2 (5 bases). Germline CDR1 GTSNPN, CDR2 SVGIG (reference sequence). The CDR3 is 12 amino acids. Trimming cost V 0 bases and J 4 bases, with 6 bases left between them. The CDR3: CAWSVGVETQYF. In nucleotides, the CDR3 is TGTGCCTGGAGTGTGGGAGTAGAGACCCAGTACTTC.

The rearrangement uses TRBV28 and TRBJ2-7, with D tentatively TRBD1 (6 bases). Germline CDR1 and CDR2: MDHEN and SYDVKM. This CDR3 spans 15 amino acids. Deletions cut 3 bases from V and 1 base from J, with 13 bases between. CDR3 region: CASSFVGQGSYEQYF. The CDR3 DNA follows: TGTGCCAGCAGTTTCGTGGGTCAGGGGTCCTACGAGCAGTACTTC.

The chain carries TRBV7-6 and TRBJ2-3, with 8 bases matching TRBD1. This CDR3 comprises 14 residues. The V gene end was trimmed by 3 bases and the J gene end by 4 bases; junction bases not matched to a gene: 3. From germline, CDR1 is SGHVS and CDR2 FNYEAQ. DNA for the CDR3: TGTGCCAGCAGCTTCGGGACAGGTTCAGATACGCAGTATTTT. It encodes CASSFGTGSDTQYF.

The chain recombines TRBV4-2 with TRBJ2-1, with TRBD2 identical over 7 bases. V lost 3 bases, J lost 1 base, and 6 bases stayed unmatched. Looked up from germline, CDR1 is LGHNA and CDR2 is YNFKEQ. This CDR3 region has 16 residues. CDR3 region: CASSHPSGTSYNEQFF. Written as DNA, the CDR3 is TGTGCCAGCAGCCACCCAAGCGGGACTTCCTACAATGAGCAGTTCTTC.

The V gene is TRBV7-8, the J gene TRBJ1-2; possible D gene TRBD1, 6 bases. Germline CDR1 and CDR2: SGHVS and FQNEAQ. Trimming took 1 base from V and 2 from J, leaving 11 bases between them. The CDR3 runs 15 residues. CDR3 sequence (DNA): TGTGCCAGCAGCTTAGGGGGGCAGATAAACTATGGCTACACCTTC. Amino acids: CASSLGGQINYGYTF.

The chain combines TRBV27 with TRBJ2-1, with TRBD2 matching over 7 bases. This CDR3 has 16 residues. Germline CDR1 reads MNHEY; CDR2 reads SMNVEV (reference sequence). V shed 4 bases, J shed 10 bases, and the junction held 16 bases outside the gene matches. CDR3 loop: CASSSLLWGRAGEQFF. CDR3 in DNA: TGTGCCAGCAGTTCCCTCCTTTGGGGGAGGGCCGGGGAGCAGTTCTTC.

The chain couples TRBV7-9 to TRBJ1-1, with D tentatively TRBD1 (5 bases). Germline CDR1 reads SEHNR; CDR2 reads FQNEAQ (reference sequence). CDR3 length equals 17 residues. The ends were cut back, 1 base at V and 0 bases at J, with 15 bases in the middle. CDR3 bases: TGTGCCAGCAGCTTAGGGGGAGGGGAAGGGATGAACACTGAAGCTTTCTTT. Translated, it gives CASSLGGGEGMNTEAFF. The variable domain in full, with the rest retrieved from reference TRBV7-9 and TRBJ1-1, is DTGVSQNPRHKITKRGQNVTFRCDPISEHNRLYWYRQTLGQGPEFLTYFQNEAQLEKSRLLSDRFSAERPKGSFSTLEIQRTEQGDSAMYLCASSLGGGEGMNTEAFFGQGTRLTVV.

The chain combines TRBV7-2 with TRBJ2-2, with D perhaps matching TRBD2 (5 bases). The V end was cut by 8 bases, the J end by 5 bases, with 21 bases between. The germline V gene encodes CDR1 SGHTA and CDR2 FQGNSA. The CDR3 covers 16 residues. In nucleotides, the CDR3 is TGTGCCAGCGGCTGGCGGGCTAGCTTCGAGACCGGGGAGCTGTTTTTT. Translating it yields CASGWRASFETGELFF.

This clone was counted only a few times. The chain recombines TRBV7-2 with TRBJ2-3, with a weak D call TRBD2 (5 bases). Germline-derived CDR1 and CDR2 are SGHTA and FQGNSA. V was trimmed by 1 base and J by 0 bases, leaving 5 bases between them. The CDR3 is made up of 14 amino acids. CDR3 residues: CASSLGTSTDTQYF. The CDR3 DNA is TGTGCCAGCAGCTTAGGGACTAGCACAGATACGCAGTATTTT.

This chain links TRBV14 with TRBJ1-2; D is possibly TRBD1 (5 bases). This CDR3 region has 15 residues. Trimming took off 0 bases at V and 5 bases at J, with 13 bases between the two ends. CDR1 and CDR2 from the germline V gene are SGHDN and FVKESK. The DNA for the CDR3 is TGTGCCAGCAGCCAAGATGCGGGACGGTCATATGGCTACACCTTC. Residues: CASSQDAGRSYGYTF.

This clone has only one observation. This chain links TRBV6-2 or TRBV6-3 with TRBJ2-5; 9 bases match TRBD1. Germline values: CDR1 MNHEY, CDR2 SVGEGT. V lost 5 bases to trimming and J lost 5 bases; unmatched junction nucleotides: 6. The CDR3 totals 14 residues. This CDR3 is CASSRQQGAETQYF. The CDR3 nucleotides read TGTGCCAGCAGTCGTCAACAGGGGGCTGAGACCCAGTACTTC.

V gene TRBV7-2 combines with J gene TRBJ1-2; D unclear. The CDR3 contains 17 residues. Per the germline V gene, CDR1 is SGHTA and CDR2 is FQGNSA. Trimming pared 2 bases from V and 1 base from J, leaving 17 bases between. The CDR3 coding sequence is TGTGCCAGCAGCTTACCGGGTTTGCGCATTATTAACTATGGCTACACCTTC. This encodes CASSLPGLRIINYGYTF.

The gene calls are TRBV6-6 and TRBJ2-3; 7 bases match TRBD2. V was clipped by 3 bases and J by 4 bases; unmatched bases: 7. The CDR3 is made up of 15 amino acids. The germline CDR1 and CDR2 sequences are MNHNY and SVGAGI (reference sequence). Here the CDR3 DNA reads TGTGCCAGCAGTTATTACGCGGGAGCGGCAGATACGCAGTATTTT. This encodes CASSYYAGAADTQYF.

The chain couples TRBV10-3 to TRBJ1-5, with 10 positions matching TRBD1. The CDR3 is 14 residues long. The trim removed 4 bases at V and 5 bases at J, leaving 2 bases unmatched. Germline V gives CDR1 ENHRY, CDR2 SYGVKD. CDR3 bases: TGTGCCATCAGTGCCGGGACAGGGGATCAGCCCCAGCATTTT. Amino acids: CAISAGTGDQPQHF.

V and J are TRBV30 and TRBJ2-3; TRBD2 matches at 8 bases. V lost 5 bases to trimming and J lost 9 bases; unmatched junction nucleotides: 10. CDR1 is GTSNPN and CDR2 is SVGIG in the germline V gene (reference sequence). This CDR3 region has 13 residues. The CDR3 bases are TGTGCCTGGGGTCCCGGGACTAGTTTGACGCAGTATTTT. Protein sequence: CAWGPGTSLTQYF.

CDR3 loop: CASSVAQEGYGYTF. For the CDR3, the DNA is TGTGCCAGCAGCGTCGCCCAAGAGGGCTATGGCTACACCTTC. The V call is TRBV9, the J call TRBJ1-2, with no clear D. This CDR3 is 14 amino acids long. The germline V gene has CDR1 SGDLS and CDR2 YYNGEE. Trimming took 2 bases from V and 4 from J, leaving 12 bases between them.

This chain links TRBV6-5 with TRBJ1-1, with a weak D call TRBD1 (5 bases). Deletions cut 2 bases from V and 11 bases from J, with 24 bases between. Germline CDR1 and CDR2: MNHEY and SVGAGI. The CDR3 is 16 residues long. CDR3: CASSYSTLTVTDTAFF. In DNA, the CDR3 is TGTGCCAGCAGTTACAGTACTTTGACTGTGACAGATACGGCTTTCTTT.

V gene TRBV19 combines with J gene TRBJ2-6; TRBD1 matches at 9 bases. CDR3 length: 16 residues. The germline V gene encodes CDR1 LNHDA and CDR2 SQIVND (reference sequence). V gave up 6 bases and J gave up 4 bases; unmatched junction bases: 7. CDR3: CASRPGQGSGANVLTF. CDR3 in DNA: TGTGCCAGTAGGCCGGGACAGGGCTCCGGGGCCAACGTCCTGACTTTC.

V usage is TRBV6-2 or TRBV6-3 and J usage is TRBJ1-5; D is unclear. The CDR3 spans 18 residues. Trimming shortened V by 2 bases and J by 1 base, and 18 bases separated the two germline ends. Germline V CDR1 and CDR2: MNHEY, SVGEGT. The CDR3 region is CASSYILRGISSNQPQHF. In DNA form, the CDR3 reads TGTGCCAGCAGTTACATCCTTCGGGGTATTTCGAGCAATCAGCCCCAGCATTTT.

V is TRBV24-1 and J is TRBJ1-5; TRBD1 agrees at 7 bases. The CDR3 contains 16 residues. With 4 bases clipped from V and 1 base from J, the junction kept 6 bases outside the gene matches. Germline V CDR1 and CDR2: KGHDR, SFDVKD. The CDR3 loop is CATSDPRQGSNQPQHF. The CDR3 DNA is TGTGCCACCAGTGACCCGAGACAGGGCAGCAATCAGCCCCAGCATTTT.

This chain uses TRBV7-9 with TRBJ1-1, with 7 bases lining up with TRBD1. The germline CDR1 and CDR2 sequences are SEHNR and FQNEAQ (reference sequence). J was trimmed by 2 bases and V by 5 bases; bases with no gene match: 2. The CDR3 loop spans 13 amino acids. CDR3 sequence: CASSRTGNTEAFF. Here the CDR3 DNA reads TGTGCCAGCAGCCGGACAGGCAACACTGAAGCTTTCTTT.

The rearrangement links TRBV30 to TRBJ2-2, with D possibly being TRBD2 (6 bases). The CDR3 length is 15 residues. Trimming cost V 0 bases and J 4 bases, with 12 bases left between them. Per the germline V gene, CDR1 is GTSNPN and CDR2 is SVGIG (reference sequence). The CDR3 reads CAWSVSLEGTGELFF. CDR3 in DNA: TGTGCCTGGAGTGTCTCGTTGGAGGGCACCGGGGAGCTGTTTTTT.

The chain employs TRBV14 and TRBJ2-7; 8 bases fit TRBD2. Trimming removed 5 bases from V and 3 bases from J; junction bases left unmatched: 9. The CDR3 contains 15 residues. The germline gives CDR1 SGHDN, CDR2 FVKESK. CDR3 nucleotides: TGTGCCAGCAGCTCCCGACTAGCGATCTTCTACGAGCAGTACTTC. Its translation: CASSSRLAIFYEQYF.

The V gene is TRBV7-2, the J gene TRBJ2-5; D is perhaps TRBD2 (6 bases). Germline values: CDR1 SGHTA, CDR2 FQGNSA. Trimming shortened V by 0 bases and J by 5 bases, and 13 bases separated the two germline ends. The length of the CDR3 is 15 residues. The CDR3 DNA reads TGTGCCAGCAGCTTAGCAGCAGGGCTAGCGGAGACCCAGTACTTC. This encodes CASSLAAGLAETQYF.

The chain combines TRBV6-1 with TRBJ1-2; 7 nucleotides match TRBD1. CDR1 and CDR2 (germline): MNHNS, SASEGT. V lost 6 bases to trimming and J lost 5 bases; unmatched junction nucleotides: 3. The CDR3 loop spans 12 amino acids. CDR3: CASSAQGYGYTF. In DNA, the CDR3 is TGTGCCAGCAGCGCACAGGGGTATGGCTACACCTTC.

The chain links TRBV7-9 to TRBJ1-2; D remains unclear. Germline V gene sequence: CDR1 SEHNR, CDR2 FQNEAQ (reference sequence). The CDR3 totals 12 residues. V lost 1 base, J lost 8 bases, and 8 bases lay in between. DNA for the CDR3: TGTGCCAGCAGCTTAGGAGGGTTAGGCTACACCTTC. Amino acids: CASSLGGLGYTF. The complete variable domain, with remaining parts taken from reference TRBV7-9 and TRBJ1-2, reads DTGVSQNPRHKITKRGQNVTFRCDPISEHNRLYWYRQTLGQGPEFLTYFQNEAQLEKSRLLSDRFSAERPKGSFSTLEIQRTEQGDSAMYLCASSLGGLGYTFGSGTRLTVV.

V is TRBV14 and J is TRBJ2-4; tentatively, D is TRBD2 (5 bases). This CDR3 region has 15 residues. Germline assignment: CDR1 SGHDN and CDR2 FVKESK. Trimming removed 4 bases at V and 8 bases at J, with 18 bases between. In DNA form, the CDR3 reads TGTGCCAGCAGCCCGGGGAGAACGATTCGGGACATTCAGTACTTC. Its protein is CASSPGRTIRDIQYF.

As DNA, the CDR3 is TGTGCCAGCAGTCCAGGGATGGGACTGGCCCGGGGCAATGAGCAGTTCTTC. Translated: CASSPGMGLARGNEQFF. The chain carries TRBV27 and TRBJ2-1; possible D gene TRBD2, 6 bases. The CDR3 extends over 17 amino acids. Trimming shortened V by 5 bases and J by 6 bases, and 23 bases separated the two germline ends. Germline CDR1 reads MNHEY; CDR2 reads SMNVEV (reference sequence).

This clone was observed at least ten times. DNA of the CDR3: TGCAGTGCTAGAGATCATCATGGCTACACCTTC. It codes for CSARDHHGYTF. V usage is TRBV20-1 and J usage is TRBJ1-2; D unclear. This CDR3 spans 11 amino acids. The ends were cut back, 0 bases at V and 6 bases at J, with 5 bases in the middle. The germline V gene encodes CDR1 DFQATT and CDR2 SNEGSKA (reference sequence).

The chain joins TRBV7-8 to TRBJ2-7; TRBD2 matches at 11 bases. With 4 bases clipped from V and 6 bases from J, the junction kept 5 bases outside the gene matches. The germline gives CDR1 SGHVS, CDR2 FQNEAQ. The CDR3 is 14 residues long. This chain's CDR3 is CASSYSGRATEQYF. In nucleotides, the CDR3 is TGTGCCAGCAGCTATAGCGGGAGGGCCACCGAGCAGTACTTC.